The source of this T cell receptor beta chain is a study of OX40 agonist ivuxolimab in advanced cancers. Study context: Patients were infused with ivuxolimab every 2 weeks at 0.01 to 10 mg/kg. A male proportion of 82.7% was recorded, with mean age approximately 57 years and range roughly 23 to 85. The study's findings and limits: Researchers report that CD8+ T cells had, on average, more expanded clones than CD4+.

Points on this clone: What it recognizes is unknown.

The V gene end was trimmed by 4 bases and the J gene end by 0 bases; junction bases not matched to a gene: 6. The germline V gene has CDR1 GTSNPN and CDR2 SVGIG (reference sequence). CDR3 length: 15 amino acids. Sequencing was performed with immunoSEQ multiplex PCR; in TCRdb, only in-frame clones are kept and a portion is missing. The profile shows tens of thousands of clones, just under 90% of them singletons. Autoimmune disease history or systemic immunosuppression barred patients. The sequence was obtained from an adult with an advanced solid tumor such as melanoma, head and neck, liver or kidney cancer. Material: CD4+ or CD8+ T cells sorted from blood, obtained in a trial of the OX40 agonist ivuxolimab. This chain joins TRBV30 and TRBJ1-3; 7 bases agree with TRBD1. The CDR3 reads CAWTDWDSSGNTIYF. The CDR3, as DNA: TGTGCCTGGACCGATTGGGACAGCTCTGGAAACACCATATATTTT.